The clone carrying this TCR beta chain appeared a few times. Its specificity is unknown. TCR beta CDR3 regions were amplified from RNA. An initial round of RT-PCR targeting the TCR CDR3 relied on the HTBI primer set. MiXCR, applied by TCRdb to the multiplex PCR reads, yields one record per CDR3 protein. The sample consists of hundreds of thousands of distinct CDR3 sequences, less than 15% of them appearing once. With 7 bases removed from V and 10 bases from J, the gap between germline ends came to 15 bases. CDR3 length: 12 amino acids. The sample is drawn from a study of T cells in Graves' hyperthyroidism and ophthalmopathy. A roughly 9.3 ml volume of fresh peripheral blood provided the PBMCs. Broader study findings: Also found in blood were most expanded thyroid clonotypes above 0.001.

The rearrangement links TRBV12-3 or TRBV12-4 to TRBJ2-3, with D maybe TRBD2 (6 bases). The sequencing input was blood. The source of this sequence is a woman between 18 and 29 years old with Graves' hyperthyroidism. As DNA, the CDR3 is TGTGCCAGCAACTCGAGAGGAGGGCCGCAGTATTTT. It is translated as CASNSRGGPQYF.